This record covers a single TCR beta chain. This sample is drawn from a study of blood T cell repertoires in COVID-19. The overall study: Specimens from acute and convalescent COVID-19 originated in the United States, Italy and Spain. Sources were T cells, B-cell-depleted T cells, or PBMCs; the material itself was cDNA or gDNA.

In the original processing: Nucleated cell counts were estimated from reference gene primer amplification. Assay used: immunoSEQ multiplex PCR; TCRdb lists only in-frame clones, some missing. V, J and clone size derive from that table, while D and trimming were established from the DNA sequence. The sample carries about 160,000 clones, around four fifths recorded once. This CDR3 has 13 amino acids. Per germline, CDR1 LGHDT and CDR2 YNNKEL (reference sequence). V shed 7 bases and J shed 13 bases, with 22 bases lying between them. The sequenced material came from peripheral blood. This receptor was taken from a woman at least 80 years old with acute or convalescent COVID-19. The chain is built from TRBV3-1 (or the pseudogene TRBV3-2) and TRBJ1-2; D may be TRBD1 (6 bases). The chain's CDR3 is CASTGVGDRLCTF. Here the CDR3 DNA reads TGTGCCAGCACGGGCGTGGGTGACAGGCTGTGCACCTTC.